The 21 T cell receptor beta chains below all came from one sample that was sequenced in a study of blood T cell repertoires in COVID-19. Only in-frame clones appear in the TCRdb table, and some are missing; sequencing was by immunoSEQ multiplex PCR. The data contain 200,000 to 250,000 clones, about 80% of them singletons. The sample was peripheral blood. The receptors were gathered from a woman aged 80 or over with active or convalescent COVID-19.

For the CDR3, the DNA is TGTGCCAGCTCACCGGGACTAGCGGGGTCTTACGAGCAGTACTTC. The encoded protein is CASSPGLAGSYEQYF. The chain carries TRBV18 and TRBJ2-7; 13 nucleotides align to TRBD2. Germline V gene lookup returns CDR1 KGHSH and CDR2 LQKENI. The ends lost 3 bases at V and 4 bases at J; junction bases unmatched: 3. The CDR3 covers 15 residues. Full variable domain (rest looked up from reference TRBV18 and TRBJ2-7): NAGVMQNPRHLVRRRGQEARLRCSPMKGHSHVYWYRQLPEEGLKFMVYLQKENIIDESGMPKERFSAEFPKEGPSILRIQQVVRGDSAAYFCASSPGLAGSYEQYFGPGTRLTVT.

V usage is TRBV6-5 and J usage is TRBJ2-3; D perhaps matches TRBD2 (6 bases). This CDR3 is built from 14 residues. CDR1 and CDR2 (germline): MNHEY, SVGAGI. The V gene lost 6 bases and the J gene lost 5 bases, with 15 bases spanning the gap. The CDR3 loop reads CASSSRDSGDTQYF. The CDR3 region has the DNA TGTGCCAGCAGCTCCCGGGACTCGGGAGATACGCAGTATTTT.

The chain links TRBV18 to TRBJ2-7; 9 positions match TRBD1. This CDR3 region has 15 residues. Germline assignment: CDR1 KGHSH and CDR2 LQKENI. The junction had 3 bases not matched to a gene; V was cut back by 2 bases and J by 1 base. The CDR3 DNA sequence: TGTGCCAGCTCACCAGGGACAGGGTTATCCTACGAGCAGTACTTC. This translates into CASSPGTGLSYEQYF. Combining the CDR3 with reference TRBV18 and TRBJ2-7 gives the whole variable domain NAGVMQNPRHLVRRRGQEARLRCSPMKGHSHVYWYRQLPEEGLKFMVYLQKENIIDESGMPKERFSAEFPKEGPSILRIQQVVRGDSAAYFCASSPGTGLSYEQYFGPGTRLTVT.

This rearrangement joins TRBV11-3 to TRBJ2-2; D remains unclear. This CDR3 spans 14 amino acids. The V end lost 5 bases, the J end lost 0 bases, and 7 bases lay between the germline ends. The germline gives CDR1 SGHNT, CDR2 YENEEA. This CDR3 is CASSVSANTGELFF. CDR3 in DNA: TGTGCCAGCAGCGTTTCGGCGAACACCGGGGAGCTGTTTTTT.

CDR3 sequence reads: CATSDPGLAADTQYF. CDR3 nucleotide sequence: TGTGCCACCAGTGACCCGGGACTAGCTGCCGATACGCAGTATTTT. This rearrangement joins TRBV24-1 to TRBJ2-3; TRBD2 agrees at 9 bases. Trimming cost V 4 bases and J 6 bases; bases outside gene matches: 7. The CDR3 has 15 amino acids. Per germline, CDR1 KGHDR and CDR2 SFDVKD.

The chain couples TRBV28 to TRBJ1-4; TRBD1 is a possible D gene (5 bases). The CDR3 has 15 amino acids. Trimming pared 5 bases from V and 7 bases from J, leaving 17 bases between. Per the germline V gene, CDR1 is MDHEN and CDR2 is SYDVKM. CDR3 sequence (DNA): TGTGCCAGCAGTCCCGGTGGAGGGGATAGTGAAAAACTGTTTTTT. Translating gives CASSPGGGDSEKLFF. The whole variable domain, remainder taken from reference TRBV28 and TRBJ1-4, is DVKVTQSSRYLVKRTGEKVFLECVQDMDHENMFWYRQDPGLGLRLIYFSYDVKMKEKGDIPEGYSVSREKKERFSLILESASTNQTSMYLCASSPGGGDSEKLFFGSGTQLSVL.

The J gene is TRBJ1-2, the V gene TRBV10-2; D is uncertain. The CDR3 has 12 residues. The V gene's germline CDR1 is WSHSY and CDR2 SAAADI. With 6 bases removed from V and 1 base from J, the gap between germline ends came to 6 bases. CDR3 residues: CASSGINYGYTF. DNA for the CDR3: TGCGCCAGCAGCGGGATTAACTATGGCTACACCTTC.

This clone was observed a single time. This chain joins TRBV5-1 and TRBJ1-6; no reliable D call. CDR1 is SGHRS, CDR2 YFSETQ, per germline. This CDR3 region has 14 residues. Between the trimmed V and J ends, which lost 0 bases and 5 bases, there was a span of 6 bases. In DNA form, the CDR3 reads TGCGCCAGCAGCTTGGATCCGGATAATTCACCCCTCCACTTT. Translating it yields CASSLDPDNSPLHF.

The V call is TRBV21-1, the J call TRBJ2-7; TRBD1 was called by the table and not checked on the DNA. TRBV21-1 is flagged as a pseudogene. The CDR3 is made up of 16 amino acids. For the CDR3, the DNA is TGTGCCAGCAGCAAAGCGCGACAGCCAGACTCCTACGAGCAGTACTTC. It is translated as CASSKARQPDSYEQYF.

The gene calls are TRBV3-1 (or the pseudogene TRBV3-2) and TRBJ2-7; D may be TRBD2 (6 bases). The CDR3 sequence is 12 residues long. Germline V gene lookup returns CDR1 LGHDT and CDR2 YNNKEL (reference sequence). V was cut by 4 bases and J by 12 bases, with 16 bases left in between. The CDR3 DNA follows: TGTGCCAGCAGCCGCGGGACCGGACTTTGGTACTTC. It codes for CASSRGTGLWYF.

The sample holds one count of this clone. The gene calls are TRBV4-2 and TRBJ2-3; 7 bases line up with TRBD2. CDR1 is LGHNA, CDR2 YNFKEQ, per germline. V lost 5 bases to trimming and J lost 0 bases; unmatched junction nucleotides: 5. The CDR3 spans 15 residues. The CDR3 nucleotides are TGTGCCAGCAGCGGGCGGGGGAGTAGCACAGATACGCAGTATTTT. Translated, it gives CASSGRGSSTDTQYF.

This rearrangement joins TRBV27 to TRBJ2-2; no definite D call. This CDR3 spans 17 amino acids. The germline gives CDR1 MNHEY, CDR2 SMNVEV (reference sequence). The V gene lost 0 bases and the J gene lost 6 bases, with 17 bases spanning the gap. The DNA for the CDR3 is TGTGCCAGCAGTTTATCGACGTGGGCCCGCCAGGCCGGGGAGCTGTTTTTT. It translates to CASSLSTWARQAGELFF.

This clone was recorded once. The chain uses TRBV5-1 and TRBJ2-7; 7 bases agree with TRBD2. Per germline, CDR1 SGHRS and CDR2 YFSETQ. The trim removed 2 bases at V and 3 bases at J, leaving 17 bases unmatched. The CDR3 length is 18 residues. The DNA for the CDR3 is TGCGCCAGCAGCTTCGAAAGGGGTTCGAGCGGGGATGTCTACGAGCAGTACTTC. It codes for CASSFERGSSGDVYEQYF.

This chain links TRBV6-2 or TRBV6-3 with TRBJ2-3, with TRBD2 matching over 10 bases. Germline V gives CDR1 MNHEY, CDR2 SVGEGT. The CDR3 has 18 amino acids. V gave up 0 bases and J gave up 1 base; unmatched junction bases: 7. The CDR3 DNA follows: TGTGCCAGCAGTTACTCGATGAGCGGGAGGGCCGGCACAGATACGCAGTATTTT. Protein: CASSYSMSGRAGTDTQYF.

This clone appeared a single time. CDR3 residues: CASNKQGPGNTEAFF. CDR3 DNA: TGCGCCAGCAATAAACAGGGGCCGGGGAACACTGAAGCTTTCTTT. This chain uses TRBV5-1 with TRBJ1-1; 7 positions match TRBD1. There are 15 residues in the CDR3. Germline V CDR1 and CDR2: SGHRS, YFSETQ. V dropped 6 bases and J dropped 1; count of bases not matched to a gene: 9.

The chain combines TRBV4-2 with TRBJ2-1; 10 bases line up with TRBD1. With V trimmed by 1 base and J by 8 bases, 5 bases remained unmatched. Germline loops: CDR1 LGHNA, CDR2 YNFKEQ. The CDR3 covers 15 residues. DNA of the CDR3: TGTGCCAGCAGCCAAGGTGGGACAGGGGCATATGAGCAGTTCTTC. Its translation is CASSQGGTGAYEQFF.

The J gene is TRBJ2-5, the V gene TRBV30, with 9 positions matching TRBD1. Per the germline V gene, CDR1 is GTSNPN and CDR2 is SVGIG (reference sequence). J lost 5 bases, V lost 5 bases, and 0 bases had no gene match. The CDR3 is 11 amino acids. CDR3: CAWGQGETQYF. The CDR3 DNA sequence: TGTGCCTGGGGACAGGGGGAGACCCAGTACTTC. The entire variable domain, with the rest obtained from reference TRBV30 and TRBJ2-5, is as follows: SQTIHQWPATLVQPVGSPLSLECTVEGTSNPNLYWYRQAAGRGLQLLFYSVGIGQISSEVPQNLSASRPQDRQFILSSKKLLLSDSGFYLCAWGQGETQYFGPGTRLLVL.

The chain recombines TRBV6-6 with TRBJ2-5, with TRBD2 as a possible D gene (7 bases). Between the trimmed V and J ends, which lost 0 bases and 2 bases, there was a span of 10 bases. This CDR3 comprises 15 residues. Per the germline V gene, CDR1 is MNHNY and CDR2 is SVGAGI (reference sequence). In DNA, the CDR3 is TGTGCCAGCAGTTACTCGGGGGGGCAACAAGAGACCCAGTACTTC. Its translation is CASSYSGGQQETQYF.

The rearrangement joins TRBV19 to TRBJ1-5; D is ambiguous. Germline loops: CDR1 LNHDA, CDR2 SQIVND (reference sequence). This CDR3 contains 16 residues. Trimming took 5 bases from V and 0 from J, leaving 14 bases between them. The CDR3 nucleotides read TGTGCCAGTAGTCAGAACCGACACCTTAGCAATCAGCCCCAGCATTTT. It specifies CASSQNRHLSNQPQHF.

The chain is built from TRBV5-4 and TRBJ2-2; D possibly corresponds to TRBD2 (6 bases). The CDR3 runs 16 residues. Deletions cut 2 bases from V and 5 bases from J, with 16 bases between. Germline V gene lookup returns CDR1 SGHNT and CDR2 YYREEE (reference sequence). Written as DNA, the CDR3 is TGTGCCAGCAGCTTAGGACTACTCGATACTACCGGGGAGCTGTTTTTT. Protein: CASSLGLLDTTGELFF.

The V and J genes are TRBV28 and TRBJ1-6; TRBD1 might be the D (5 bases). The CDR3 runs to 17 residues. Germline CDR1 and CDR2: MDHEN and SYDVKM. V lost 10 bases, J lost 0 bases, and 19 bases lay in between. The CDR3 sequence: CAIGGGNANSYNSPLHF. In DNA, the CDR3 is TGTGCCATTGGGGGGGGGAACGCGAACTCCTATAATTCACCCCTCCACTTT.